The T cell receptor beta chain described here comes from a study of beta chain features in type 1 diabetes. Overall study results and limits: The naive, central memory and Treg TCRB repertoires looked more alike in patients than they did in healthy donors. For patients and controls alike, PCR might favor shorter templates to the same degree.

CDR1 SGHVS and CDR2 FQNEAQ come from the germline V gene. Trimming stripped 5 bases from V and 11 bases from J, with 16 bases between. This CDR3 contains 14 residues. The whole isolated RNA underwent reverse transcription, so sequencing captured expressed TCRB transcripts. Repertoires were generated with immunoSEQ multiplex PCR, while TCRdb's copy carries only in-frame clones and drops some. The sample has 350,000 or so clones; less than 20% are singletons. A word on this clone: No antigen is known for it.

The sequencing sample was made of naive CD4+ T cells from blood. V is TRBV7-8 and J is TRBJ1-6; possibly TRBD1 for D (5 bases). This sequence originates from a woman aged 18-29 years in good health. CDR3: CASSPRGRLTPLHF. As DNA, the CDR3 is TGTGCCAGCAGCCCTAGGGGCAGGCTTACACCCCTCCACTTT.